This TCR beta chain originates from a study of CD8+CD57+ T cells in acquired aplastic anemia. Across the study: Sorted CD4+ plus CD8+ cells gave DNA averaging roughly 3.2 ug.

There are 16 residues in the CDR3. Germline V lookup: CDR1 KGHDR, CDR2 SFDVKD. This clonotype was picked up a small number of times. A junction end diverges from the germline sequence, so it may reflect a read error. Previously, flow cytometry had revealed CD8+CD57+ cell expansion in the patients chosen for sequencing. Prior therapy had not been administered to any patient at the time of blood sampling. The use of genomic DNA as template underpinned the TCR beta VDJ and CDR3 profiling. Each CDR3 protein gets one entry after TCRdb re-called the reads with MiXCR. The repertoire holds under 200,000 distinct CDR3 sequences, roughly 48% seen once, with 2.5% to 3.5% in the top ten.

The sequencing input was sorted CD4+, CD8+, or CD8+CD57+ T cells (not recorded which) from PBMCs. The TCR sequence derives from a human donor with aplastic anemia. V and J are TRBV24-1 and TRBJ2-1; 12 bases are shared with TRBD2. CDR3 nucleotides: TGTGCCAGCAGTGGATCTAGCGGGGGGGCCTACAATGAGCAGTTCTTC. Its translation: CASSGSSGGAYNEQFF.